The entry below describes one T cell receptor (beta chain). This clonotype was seen repeatedly, ten times or more. No antigen is known for it. Base qualities were left out, and no much larger clone turns up one base away. The treatment or condition label for this specimen denotes: live attenuated yellow fever vaccine strain. A standard Ficoll-Paque protocol was used to isolate PBMCs from peripheral blood. Dynabeads CD4 and CD8 positive selection kits were used to isolate CD4 and CD8 T-cell fractions. TriZol was used to extract RNA from bulk PBMCs, CD4 and CD8 fractions, and dextramer-positive and dextramer-negative fractions. The sample originates from a study of T cells after yellow fever vaccination (dated by TCRdb to between 2018 and 2021). Turning to the overall study: The SMART-Seq v4 Ultra Low Input RNA kit was used to prepare libraries from fractions with low cell numbers. To follow T-cell clones before and after both primary and booster YFV17D yellow fever vaccination, bulk TCR alpha and beta repertoires underwent longitudinal sequencing. Bulk PBMC replicates and cell subsets were isolated from blood drawn at multiple timepoints before and after both primary and secondary immunization. Two healthy male donors, one aged 18 to 30 and one aged 30 to 40 years, made up the cohort. On the study overall, not on this receptor specifically: A small fraction of clonotypes appeared in both the CD4 and CD8 compartments, likely as a result of convergent recombination. Only a couple of donors were included in the study, so the extent to which the findings can be generalized is limited. Computational filtering was needed because FACS-sorted repertoires could contain abundant contaminating clonotypes from the bulk population. The secondary T-cell response was found to be weaker but faster than the primary response, with a peak reached on day 5 rather than on day 15. Most clones expanded after primary vaccination were re-detected after the booster (around 96% of CD4 and about 88% of CD8), suggesting broad memory maintenance.

Instrument used: Illumina NovaSeq 6000. Synthesis of TCR cDNA relied on 5'RACE template switching, a step that introduced a universal primer site along with unique molecular identifiers. cDNA synthesis was primed from both the TCR alpha and TCR beta constant segments. Library amplification involved two PCR steps, and the second step added sample barcodes and sequencing adapters. Sequencing of libraries was done on Illumina HiSeq 2500 (2x100 bp) or NovaSeq (2x150 bp). As for the original processing: Demultiplexing of reads and collapsing into UMI consensus sequences were performed with MIGEC, and V(D)J alignment was carried out with MiXCR. Using edgeR on replicate PBMC samples, clonotypes were called vaccine-responding if FDR was below 0.01 and the log2 fold change was above 5 up to day 15. Bulk clonotypes were assigned CD4 or CD8 identity according to which sequenced CD4 or CD8 repertoire held them at higher abundance. TCRdb passed the public sequencing reads through fastp at Q25 and MiXCR, retaining productive beta sequences. A single entry per CDR3 protein holds the most common genes and DNA from its merged rows. The authors' filters were not applied to this entry. The sample has under 250,000 distinct CDR3 sequences on record, roughly 3% of them singletons. The leading ten clones occupy roughly 3.2% of the sample.

From its cysteine to its phenylalanine, the CDR3 spans 18 amino acids. CDR3 DNA only is kept here, 54 bases in frame from base 1. Trimming takes 2 bases off V and 0 bases off J; junction bases not matched to a gene: 6. The germline V gene (reference sequence) provides CDR1 SEHNR and CDR2 FQNEAQ. Sample: CD4+ T cells sorted from PBMCs, taken 10 days after the yellow fever booster vaccination. Recombination joined TRBV7-9 with TRBJ2-1, with 11 junctional bases fitting TRBD2. The receptor's source is a man younger than 35 who received the YFV17D yellow fever vaccine. The sequence in DNA is TGTGCCAGCAGCTTACAACTAGCGGGGGCCGGCTCCTACAATGAGCAGTTCTTC. It translates to CASSLQLAGAGSYNEQFF.